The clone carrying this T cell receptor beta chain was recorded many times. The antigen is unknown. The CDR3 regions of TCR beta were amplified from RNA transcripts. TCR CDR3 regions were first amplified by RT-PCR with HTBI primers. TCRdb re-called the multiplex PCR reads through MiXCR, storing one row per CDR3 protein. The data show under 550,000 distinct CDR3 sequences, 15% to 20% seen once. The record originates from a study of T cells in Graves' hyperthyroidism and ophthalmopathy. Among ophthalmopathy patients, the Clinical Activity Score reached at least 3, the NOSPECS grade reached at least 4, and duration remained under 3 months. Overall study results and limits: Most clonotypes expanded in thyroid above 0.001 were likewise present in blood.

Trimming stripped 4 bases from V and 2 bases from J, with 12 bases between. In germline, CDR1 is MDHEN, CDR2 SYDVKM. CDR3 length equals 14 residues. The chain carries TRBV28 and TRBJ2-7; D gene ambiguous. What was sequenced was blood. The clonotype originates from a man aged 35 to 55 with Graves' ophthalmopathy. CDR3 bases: TGTGCCAGCAGTTCAGTCGGGTGGGCCTACGAGCAGTACTTC. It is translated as CASSSVGWAYEQYF.